This TCR beta chain was obtained from a study of blood T cells in healthy people across ages. This clonotype has more than one count but fewer than ten. The germline gives CDR1 SQVTM, CDR2 ANQGSEA. The CDR3 loop spans 11 amino acids. V was trimmed by 4 bases and J by 5 bases, leaving 6 bases between them. A second 7 to 11 cycle PCR used barcoded and J-beta primers. TCRdb analysed the 5' RACE reads with MiXCR anew, one entry per CDR3 protein. The table lists roughly 1 million distinct CDR3 sequences, under 30% of them singletons. The data were also submitted as part of a second study, on T cells of mothers and their children.

The V and J genes are TRBV29-1 and TRBJ2-1; no clear D. The sequence came from a girl between 2 and 10 years old in good health. Sequencing was carried out using blood. The CDR3 DNA follows: TGCAGCGTTGCTAGGGACAATGAGCAGTTCTTC. Its translation is CSVARDNEQFF.